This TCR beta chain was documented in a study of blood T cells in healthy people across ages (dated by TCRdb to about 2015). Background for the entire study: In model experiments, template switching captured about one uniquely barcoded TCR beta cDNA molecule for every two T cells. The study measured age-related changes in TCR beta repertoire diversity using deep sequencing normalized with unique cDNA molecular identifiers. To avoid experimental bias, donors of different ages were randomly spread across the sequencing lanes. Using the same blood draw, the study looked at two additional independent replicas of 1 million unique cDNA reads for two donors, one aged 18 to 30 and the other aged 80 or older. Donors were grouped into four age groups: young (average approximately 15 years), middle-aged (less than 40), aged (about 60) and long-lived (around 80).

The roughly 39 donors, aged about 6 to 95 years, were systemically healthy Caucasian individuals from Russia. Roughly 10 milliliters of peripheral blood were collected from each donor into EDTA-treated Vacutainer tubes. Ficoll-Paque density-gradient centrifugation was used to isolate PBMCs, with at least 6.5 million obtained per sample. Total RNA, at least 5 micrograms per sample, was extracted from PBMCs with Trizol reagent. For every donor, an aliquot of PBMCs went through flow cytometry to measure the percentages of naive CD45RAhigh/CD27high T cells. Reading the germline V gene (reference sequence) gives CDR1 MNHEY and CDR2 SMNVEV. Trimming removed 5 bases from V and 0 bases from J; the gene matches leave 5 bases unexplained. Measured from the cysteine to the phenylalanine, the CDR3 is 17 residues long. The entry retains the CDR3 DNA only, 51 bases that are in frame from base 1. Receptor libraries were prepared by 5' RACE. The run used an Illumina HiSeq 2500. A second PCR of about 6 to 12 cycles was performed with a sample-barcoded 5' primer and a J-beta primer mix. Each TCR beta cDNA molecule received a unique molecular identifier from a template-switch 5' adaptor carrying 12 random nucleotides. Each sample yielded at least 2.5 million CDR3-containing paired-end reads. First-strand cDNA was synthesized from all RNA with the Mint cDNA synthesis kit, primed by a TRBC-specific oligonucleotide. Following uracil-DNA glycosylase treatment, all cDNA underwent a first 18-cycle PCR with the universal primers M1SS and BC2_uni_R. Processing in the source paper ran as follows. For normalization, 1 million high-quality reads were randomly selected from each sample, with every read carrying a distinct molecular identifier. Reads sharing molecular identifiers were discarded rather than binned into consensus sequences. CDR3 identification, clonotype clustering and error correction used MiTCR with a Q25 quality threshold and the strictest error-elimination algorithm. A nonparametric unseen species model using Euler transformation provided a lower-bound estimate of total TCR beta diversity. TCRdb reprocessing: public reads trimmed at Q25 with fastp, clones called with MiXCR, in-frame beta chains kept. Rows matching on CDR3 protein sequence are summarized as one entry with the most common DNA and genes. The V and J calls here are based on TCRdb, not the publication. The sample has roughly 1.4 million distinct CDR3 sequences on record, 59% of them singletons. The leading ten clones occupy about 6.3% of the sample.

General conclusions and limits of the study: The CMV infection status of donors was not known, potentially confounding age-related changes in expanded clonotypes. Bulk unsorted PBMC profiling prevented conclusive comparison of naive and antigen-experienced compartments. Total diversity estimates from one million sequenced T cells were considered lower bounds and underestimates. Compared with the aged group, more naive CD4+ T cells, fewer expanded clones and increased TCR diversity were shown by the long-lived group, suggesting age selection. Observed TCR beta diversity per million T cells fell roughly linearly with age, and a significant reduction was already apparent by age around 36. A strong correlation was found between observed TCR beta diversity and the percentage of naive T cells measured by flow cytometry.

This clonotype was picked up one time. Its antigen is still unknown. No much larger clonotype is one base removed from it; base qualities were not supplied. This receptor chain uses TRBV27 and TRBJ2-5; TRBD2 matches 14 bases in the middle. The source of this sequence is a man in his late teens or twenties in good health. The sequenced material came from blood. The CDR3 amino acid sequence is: CASSPGTSGGHQETQYF. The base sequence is TGTGCCAGCAGTCCTGGGACTAGCGGGGGCCACCAAGAGACCCAGTACTTC.